This T cell receptor (beta chain) was recorded in a study of T cell repertoires in cytomegalovirus infection. General study findings and limits: CMV-specific TCR beta clonotypes restricted by HLA-C dominated the ex vivo response. Public TCR beta family frequency separated CMV-and-HLA carriers, including in an independent cohort.

Comments on this clonotype: What it binds is unknown.

The germline V gene has CDR1 LNHDA and CDR2 SQIVND (reference sequence). The CDR3 has 13 amino acids. V was shortened by 3 bases and J by 5 bases, with 11 bases between the two germline ends. TCRdb analysed the reads with MiXCR anew, one entry per CDR3 protein. The sample contains about 180,000 distinct CDR3 sequences, 13% to 15% of which appear only once. This receptor was obtained from a human donor in good health (CMV status not recorded). Some clones in this sample may be carry-over from other donors' samples. The chain joins TRBV19 to TRBJ2-7; tentatively, D is TRBD1 or TRBD2 (5 bases each). Sample: PBMCs. The chain's CDR3 is CASSIGIGDEQYF. CDR3 coding DNA: TGTGCCAGTAGTATCGGGATAGGGGACGAGCAGTACTTC.